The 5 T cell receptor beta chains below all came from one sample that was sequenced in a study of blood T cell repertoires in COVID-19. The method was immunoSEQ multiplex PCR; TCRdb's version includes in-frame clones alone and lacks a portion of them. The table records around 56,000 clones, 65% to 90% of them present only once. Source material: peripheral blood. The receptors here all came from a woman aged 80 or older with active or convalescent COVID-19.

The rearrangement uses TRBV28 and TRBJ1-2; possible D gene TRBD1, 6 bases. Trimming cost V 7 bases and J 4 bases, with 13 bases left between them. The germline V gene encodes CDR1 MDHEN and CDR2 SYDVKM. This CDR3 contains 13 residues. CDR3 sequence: CASIMTGSYGYTF. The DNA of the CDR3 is TGTGCCAGCATAATGACAGGTTCCTATGGCTACACCTTC.

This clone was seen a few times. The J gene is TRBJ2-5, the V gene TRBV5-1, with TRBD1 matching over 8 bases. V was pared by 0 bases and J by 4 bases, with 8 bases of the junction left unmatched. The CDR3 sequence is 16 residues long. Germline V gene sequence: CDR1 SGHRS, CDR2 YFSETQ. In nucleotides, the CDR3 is TGCGCCAGCAGCTTGGACCCCACAGGGGGTACAGAGACCCAGTACTTC. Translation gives CASSLDPTGGTETQYF.

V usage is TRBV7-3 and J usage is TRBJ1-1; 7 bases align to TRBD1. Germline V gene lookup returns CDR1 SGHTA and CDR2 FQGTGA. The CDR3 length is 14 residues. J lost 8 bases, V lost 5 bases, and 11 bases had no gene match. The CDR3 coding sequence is TGTGCCAGCAGCGCCTACGGCGAGACAGGGGAAGCTTTCTTT. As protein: CASSAYGETGEAFF. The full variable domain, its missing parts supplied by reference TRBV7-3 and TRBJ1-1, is GAGVSQTPSNKVTEKGKYVELRCDPISGHTALYWYRQSLGQGPEFLIYFQGTGAADDSGLPNDRFFAVRPEGSVSTLKIQRTERGDSAVYLCASSAYGETGEAFFGQGTRLTVV.

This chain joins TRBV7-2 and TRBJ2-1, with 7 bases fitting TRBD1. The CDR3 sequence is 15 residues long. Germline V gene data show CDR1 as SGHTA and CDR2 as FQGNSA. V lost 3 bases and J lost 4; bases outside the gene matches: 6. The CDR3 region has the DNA TGTGCCAGCAGCTTCGGGACAGACACTTACAATGAGCAGTTCTTC. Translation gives CASSFGTDTYNEQFF.

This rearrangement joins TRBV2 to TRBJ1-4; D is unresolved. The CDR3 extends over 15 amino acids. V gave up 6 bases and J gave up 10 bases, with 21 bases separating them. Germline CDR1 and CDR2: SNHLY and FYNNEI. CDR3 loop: CASSASPGGRGKLFF. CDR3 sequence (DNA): TGTGCCAGCAGCGCCTCCCCAGGCGGGCGTGGAAAACTGTTTTTT.